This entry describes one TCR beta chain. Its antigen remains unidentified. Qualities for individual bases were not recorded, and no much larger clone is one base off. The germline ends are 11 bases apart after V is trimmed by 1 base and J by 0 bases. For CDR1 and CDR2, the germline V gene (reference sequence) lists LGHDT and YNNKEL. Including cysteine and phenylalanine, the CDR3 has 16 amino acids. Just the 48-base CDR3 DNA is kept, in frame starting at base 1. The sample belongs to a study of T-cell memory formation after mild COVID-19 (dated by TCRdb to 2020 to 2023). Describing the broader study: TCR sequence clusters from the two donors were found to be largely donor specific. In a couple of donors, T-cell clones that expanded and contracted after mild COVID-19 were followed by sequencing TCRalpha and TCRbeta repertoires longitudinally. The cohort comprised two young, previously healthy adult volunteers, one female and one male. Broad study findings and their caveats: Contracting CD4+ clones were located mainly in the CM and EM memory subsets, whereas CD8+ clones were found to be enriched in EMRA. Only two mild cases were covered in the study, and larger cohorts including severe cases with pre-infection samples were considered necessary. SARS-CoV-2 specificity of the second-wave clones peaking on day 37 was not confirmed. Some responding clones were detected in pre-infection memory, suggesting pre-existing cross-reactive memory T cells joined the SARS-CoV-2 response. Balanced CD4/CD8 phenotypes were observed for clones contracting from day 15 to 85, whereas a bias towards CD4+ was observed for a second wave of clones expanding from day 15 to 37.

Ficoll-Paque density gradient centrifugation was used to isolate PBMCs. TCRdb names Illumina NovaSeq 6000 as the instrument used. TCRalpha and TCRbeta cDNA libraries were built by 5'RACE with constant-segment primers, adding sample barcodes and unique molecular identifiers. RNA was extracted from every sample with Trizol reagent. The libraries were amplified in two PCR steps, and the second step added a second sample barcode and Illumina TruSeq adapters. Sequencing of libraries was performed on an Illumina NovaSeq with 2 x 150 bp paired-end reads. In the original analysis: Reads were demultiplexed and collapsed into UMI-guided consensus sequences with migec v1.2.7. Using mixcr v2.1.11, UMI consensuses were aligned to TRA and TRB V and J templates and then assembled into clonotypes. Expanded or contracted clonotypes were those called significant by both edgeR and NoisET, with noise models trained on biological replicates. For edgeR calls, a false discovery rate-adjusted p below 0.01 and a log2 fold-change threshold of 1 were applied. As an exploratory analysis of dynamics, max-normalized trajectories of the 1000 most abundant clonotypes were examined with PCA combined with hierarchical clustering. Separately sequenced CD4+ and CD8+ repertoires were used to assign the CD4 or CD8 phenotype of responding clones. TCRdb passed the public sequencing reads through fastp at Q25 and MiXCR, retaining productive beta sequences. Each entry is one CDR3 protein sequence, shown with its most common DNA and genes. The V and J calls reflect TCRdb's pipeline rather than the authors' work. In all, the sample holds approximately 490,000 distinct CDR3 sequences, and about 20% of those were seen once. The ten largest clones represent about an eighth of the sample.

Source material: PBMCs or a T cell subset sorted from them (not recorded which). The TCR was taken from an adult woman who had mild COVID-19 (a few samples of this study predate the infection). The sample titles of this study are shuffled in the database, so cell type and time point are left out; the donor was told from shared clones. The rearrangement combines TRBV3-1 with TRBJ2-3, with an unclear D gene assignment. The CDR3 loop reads CASSQGVYLSTDTQYF. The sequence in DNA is TGTGCCAGCAGCCAAGGTGTCTACCTTAGCACAGATACGCAGTATTTT.